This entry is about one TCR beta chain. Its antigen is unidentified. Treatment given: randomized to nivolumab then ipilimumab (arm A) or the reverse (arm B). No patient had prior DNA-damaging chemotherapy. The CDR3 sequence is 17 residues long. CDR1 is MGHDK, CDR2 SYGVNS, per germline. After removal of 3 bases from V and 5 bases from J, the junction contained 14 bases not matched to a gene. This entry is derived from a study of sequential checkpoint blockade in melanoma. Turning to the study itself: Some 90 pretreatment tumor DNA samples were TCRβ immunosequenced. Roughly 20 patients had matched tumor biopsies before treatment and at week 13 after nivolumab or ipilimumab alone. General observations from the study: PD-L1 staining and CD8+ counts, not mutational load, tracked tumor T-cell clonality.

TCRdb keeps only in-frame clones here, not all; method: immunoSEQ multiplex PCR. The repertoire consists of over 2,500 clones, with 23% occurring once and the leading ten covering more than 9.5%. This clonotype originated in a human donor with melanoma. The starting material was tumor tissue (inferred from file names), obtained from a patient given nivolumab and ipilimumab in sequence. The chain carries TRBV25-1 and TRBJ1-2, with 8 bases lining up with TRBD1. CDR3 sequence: CASSEGVTAGTGYGYTF. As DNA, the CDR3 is TGTGCCAGCAGTGAGGGAGTCACCGCCGGGACAGGATATGGCTACACCTTC.